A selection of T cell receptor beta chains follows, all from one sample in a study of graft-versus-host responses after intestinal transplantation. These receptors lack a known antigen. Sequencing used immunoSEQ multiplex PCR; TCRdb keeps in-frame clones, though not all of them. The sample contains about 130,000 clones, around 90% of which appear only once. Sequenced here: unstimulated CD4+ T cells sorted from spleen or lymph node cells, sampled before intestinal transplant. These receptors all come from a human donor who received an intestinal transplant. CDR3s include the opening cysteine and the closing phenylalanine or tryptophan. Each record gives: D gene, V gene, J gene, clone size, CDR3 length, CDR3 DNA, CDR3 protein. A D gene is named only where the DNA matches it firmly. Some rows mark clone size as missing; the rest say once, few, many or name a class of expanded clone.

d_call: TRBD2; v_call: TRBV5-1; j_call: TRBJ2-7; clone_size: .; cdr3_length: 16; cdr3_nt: TGCGCCAGCAGCTTGAAATGGGGGACTAGCGCCTACGAGCAGTACTTC; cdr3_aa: CASSLKWGTSAYEQYF
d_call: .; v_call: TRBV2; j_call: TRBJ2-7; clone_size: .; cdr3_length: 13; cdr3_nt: TGTGCCAGCAGCGCGGGACAAGCCTACGAGCAGTACTTC; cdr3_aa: CASSAGQAYEQYF
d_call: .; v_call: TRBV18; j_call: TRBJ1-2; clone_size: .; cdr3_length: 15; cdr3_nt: TGTGCCAGCTCAACAAAGCCGGAAGCTAACTATGGCTACACCTTC; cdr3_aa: CASSTKPEANYGYTF
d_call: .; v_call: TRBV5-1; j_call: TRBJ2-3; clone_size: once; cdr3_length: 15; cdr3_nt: TGCGCCAGCAGCTTGGGTGGCCGGAACACAGATACGCAGTATTTT; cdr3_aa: CASSLGGRNTDTQYF
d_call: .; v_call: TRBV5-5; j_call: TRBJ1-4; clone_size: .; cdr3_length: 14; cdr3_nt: TGTGCCAGCAGCTTGGAAGGACGAAGTGAAAAACTGTTTTTT; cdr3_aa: CASSLEGRSEKLFF
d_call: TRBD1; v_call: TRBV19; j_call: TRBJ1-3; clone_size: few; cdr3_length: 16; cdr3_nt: TGTGCCAGTAGTATCCCGACAGGGAACTCTGGAAACACCATATATTTT; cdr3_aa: CASSIPTGNSGNTIYF
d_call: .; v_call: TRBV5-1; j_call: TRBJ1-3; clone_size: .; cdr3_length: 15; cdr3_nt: TGCGCCAGCAGCTTGGGACACTCCTCTGGAAACACCATATATTTT; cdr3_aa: CASSLGHSSGNTIYF
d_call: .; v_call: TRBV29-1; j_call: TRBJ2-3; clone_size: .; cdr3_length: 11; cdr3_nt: TGCAGCGCTGGAAACACAGATACGCAGTATTTT; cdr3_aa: CSAGNTDTQYF
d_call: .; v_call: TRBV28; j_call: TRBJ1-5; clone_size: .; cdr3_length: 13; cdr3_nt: TGTGCCAGCAGCGAGTATAGCAATCAGCCCCAGCATTTT; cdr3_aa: CASSEYSNQPQHF
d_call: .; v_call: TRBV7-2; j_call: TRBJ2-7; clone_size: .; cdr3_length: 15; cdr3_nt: TGTGCCAGCAGCTTACGGCCCGCGAGGGCCTACGAGCAGTACTTC; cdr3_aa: CASSLRPARAYEQYF
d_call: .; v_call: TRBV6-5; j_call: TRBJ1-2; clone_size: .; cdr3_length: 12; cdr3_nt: TGTGCCAGCAGTTACGTCGGGGCTGGCTACACCTTC; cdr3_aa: CASSYVGAGYTF
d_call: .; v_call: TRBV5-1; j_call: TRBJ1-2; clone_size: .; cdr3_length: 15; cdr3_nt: TGCGCCAGCAGCTTGAGCGCAGGGTACAACTATGGCTACACCTTC; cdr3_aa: CASSLSAGYNYGYTF
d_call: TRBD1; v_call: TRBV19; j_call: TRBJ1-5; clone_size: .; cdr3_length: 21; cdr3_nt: TGTGCCAGTAGTATATGGGGGCCGGGACAGGGGTTGACTAGGAGCAATCAGCCCCAGCATTTT; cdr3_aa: CASSIWGPGQGLTRSNQPQHF
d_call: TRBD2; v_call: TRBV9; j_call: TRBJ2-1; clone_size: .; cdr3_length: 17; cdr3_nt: TGTGCCAGCAGCGTAGCTTGGAGCGGGAGTAACTACAATGAGCAGTTCTTC; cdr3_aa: CASSVAWSGSNYNEQFF
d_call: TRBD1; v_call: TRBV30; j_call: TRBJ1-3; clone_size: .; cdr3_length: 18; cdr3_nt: TGTGCCTATGCCGGGACAGCCCTTTTCCCATCCTCTGGAAACACCATATATTTT; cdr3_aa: CAYAGTALFPSSGNTIYF
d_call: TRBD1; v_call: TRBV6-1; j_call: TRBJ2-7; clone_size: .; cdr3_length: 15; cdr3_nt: TGTGCCAGCACCCGAAGGGGGCAGGGTACCTACGAGCAGTACTTC; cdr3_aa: CASTRRGQGTYEQYF
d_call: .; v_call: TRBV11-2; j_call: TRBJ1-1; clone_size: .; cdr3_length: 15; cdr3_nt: TGTGCCAGCAGCTTAGGCTCGGGATTTGGGACTGAAGCTTTCTTT; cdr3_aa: CASSLGSGFGTEAFF
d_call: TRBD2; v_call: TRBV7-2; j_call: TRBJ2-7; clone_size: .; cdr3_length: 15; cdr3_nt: TGTGCCAGCAGCGCGAGCGGGAGGGGCTTCGACGAGCAGTACTTC; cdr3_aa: CASSASGRGFDEQYF
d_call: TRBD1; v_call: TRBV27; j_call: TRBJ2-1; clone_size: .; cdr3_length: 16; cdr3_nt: TGTGCCAGCAGTTTAATTAGAACAGGGGTGGGCGATGAGCAGTTCTTC; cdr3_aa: CASSLIRTGVGDEQFF
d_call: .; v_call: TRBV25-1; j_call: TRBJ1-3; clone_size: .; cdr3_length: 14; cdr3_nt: TGTGCCAGCAGTGAGGGGAATTTTGCGGACACCATATATTTT; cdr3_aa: CASSEGNFADTIYF
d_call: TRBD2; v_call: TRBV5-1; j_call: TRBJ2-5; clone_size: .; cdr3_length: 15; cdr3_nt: TGCGCCAGCAGCCCGGGACTAGCGGGAGAAGAGACCCAGTACTTC; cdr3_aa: CASSPGLAGEETQYF
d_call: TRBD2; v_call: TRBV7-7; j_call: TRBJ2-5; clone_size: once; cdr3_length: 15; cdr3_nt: TGTGCCAGCAGCCCGCGACTAGCGGGAGCAGAGACCCAGTACTTC; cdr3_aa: CASSPRLAGAETQYF
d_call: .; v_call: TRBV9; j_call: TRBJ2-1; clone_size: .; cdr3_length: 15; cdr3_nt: TGTGCCAGCAGCCCTCCGGGACTGCCTGTGAGTGAGCAGTTCTTC; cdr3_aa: CASSPPGLPVSEQFF
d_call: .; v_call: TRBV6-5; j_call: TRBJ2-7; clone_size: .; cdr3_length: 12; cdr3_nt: TGTGCCAGCAGTGAAAGGTTTCGGGAGCAGTACTTC; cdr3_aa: CASSERFREQYF
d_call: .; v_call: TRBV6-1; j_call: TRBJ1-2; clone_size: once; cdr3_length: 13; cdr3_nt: TGTGCCAGCAGTGCGAAGGGTTTCTATGGCTACACCTTC; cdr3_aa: CASSAKGFYGYTF
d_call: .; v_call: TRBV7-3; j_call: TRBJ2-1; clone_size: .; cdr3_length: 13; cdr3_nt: TGTGCCAGCAGCTCGACCTTAGACAATGAGCAGTTCTTC; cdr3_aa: CASSSTLDNEQFF
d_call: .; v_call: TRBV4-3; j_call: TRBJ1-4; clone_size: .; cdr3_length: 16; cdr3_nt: TGCGCCAGCAGCCAAGAAGGAGGACGCGGTAATGAAAAACTGTTTTTT; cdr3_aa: CASSQEGGRGNEKLFF
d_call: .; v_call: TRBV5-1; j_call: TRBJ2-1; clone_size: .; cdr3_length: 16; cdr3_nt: TGCGCCAGCAGCCCGGCAGAGTCCCCTCCTAACAATGAGCAGTTCTTC; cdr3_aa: CASSPAESPPNNEQFF
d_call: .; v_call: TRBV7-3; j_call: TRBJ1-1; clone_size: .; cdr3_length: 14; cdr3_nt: TGTGCCAGCAGTCGTACGTCTGGGAACACTGAAGCTTTCTTT; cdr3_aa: CASSRTSGNTEAFF